This TCR beta chain was captured by sequencing in a study of T cell changes during pregnancy in multiple sclerosis. Assay: immunoSEQ multiplex PCR; the TCRdb copy retains only in-frame clones and omits some. The table lists roughly 30,000 clones, approximately 89% of them singletons, with about 4.9% in the top ten. Germline loops: CDR1 SGHAT, CDR2 FQNNGV. The CDR3 loop spans 16 amino acids. With 1 base removed from V and 0 bases from J, the gap between germline ends came to 13 bases. The sequencing used CD8+ T cells from peripheral blood mononuclear cells, collected in the first trimester of pregnancy. J is TRBJ2-7 and V is TRBV11-2; D not resolved. The sequence was collected from a female donor with multiple sclerosis, enrolled in a pregnancy study. The CDR3 spells CASSLGYRGSSYEQYF. Written as DNA, the CDR3 is TGTGCCAGCAGCTTAGGCTATAGAGGCAGCTCCTACGAGCAGTACTTC.